These 4 T cell receptor beta chains were sequenced from one sample in a study of molecular identifiers for immune sequencing clone quantification. TCRdb fed the PCR reads into MiXCR, producing one record per CDR3 protein. The sample lists 600,000 to 650,000 distinct CDR3 sequences; about 20% were seen once. The sample comprised naive CD8+ T cells from blood, with Jurkat cell RNA spiked in. Subset reported: FACS-sorted CD8+CD4-CCR7+CD45RA+ naive T cells. The source of these receptors is a human donor in good health. Some libraries in this study had Jurkat cell RNA spiked in.

The chain joins TRBV19 to TRBJ1-5, with no clear D. CDR3 length: 15 residues. V lost 6 bases, J lost 2 bases, and 14 bases lay in between. Germline CDR1 reads LNHDA; CDR2 reads SQIVND (reference sequence). This chain's CDR3 is CASSSYVGRNQPQHF. DNA for the CDR3: TGTGCCAGTAGCTCATACGTGGGTCGCAATCAGCCCCAGCATTTT. Full variable domain (outside the CDR3, taken from reference TRBV19 and TRBJ1-5): DGGITQSPKYLFRKEGQNVTLSCEQNLNHDAMYWYRQDPGQGLRLIYYSQIVNDFQKGDIAEGYSVSREKKESFPLTVTSAQKNPTAFYLCASSSYVGRNQPQHFGDGTRLSIL.

The sample holds many counts of this clonotype. The gene calls are TRBV29-1 and TRBJ2-7; D is unclear. The germline V gene encodes CDR1 SQVTM and CDR2 ANQGSEA. This CDR3 has 9 residues. Trimming left V 4 bases short and J 5 bases short, with 3 bases between. CDR3 loop: CSVAHEQYF. For the CDR3, the DNA is TGCAGCGTTGCCCACGAGCAGTACTTC.

With regard to this clonotype: The conserved final phenylalanine or tryptophan is absent from the CDR3, which likely points to a read error. V usage is TRBV20-1 and J usage is TRBJ1-1; possible D gene TRBD1, 6 bases. This CDR3 has 15 residues. CDR1 and CDR2 (germline): DFQATT, SNEGSKA (reference sequence). Trimming removed 5 bases from V and 0 bases from J, with 16 bases in between. CDR3 loop: CSAPTGRPMNTEAFL. As DNA, the CDR3 is TGCAGTGCTCCTACAGGGAGACCCATGAACACTGAAGCTTTCCTT.

Details on this clonotype: The conserved phenylalanine or tryptophan is not found at the CDR3 terminus, so this likely reflects a read error. This rearrangement joins TRBV4-3 to TRBJ1-5; D might be TRBD1 (5 bases). CDR3 size: 15 residues. Germline values: CDR1 LGHNA, CDR2 YSLEER. The CDR3 bases are TGCGCCAGCGGCCAAGATAAGAGGGGAGGTCAGCCCCAGCATCTT. It specifies CASGQDKRGGQPQHL.